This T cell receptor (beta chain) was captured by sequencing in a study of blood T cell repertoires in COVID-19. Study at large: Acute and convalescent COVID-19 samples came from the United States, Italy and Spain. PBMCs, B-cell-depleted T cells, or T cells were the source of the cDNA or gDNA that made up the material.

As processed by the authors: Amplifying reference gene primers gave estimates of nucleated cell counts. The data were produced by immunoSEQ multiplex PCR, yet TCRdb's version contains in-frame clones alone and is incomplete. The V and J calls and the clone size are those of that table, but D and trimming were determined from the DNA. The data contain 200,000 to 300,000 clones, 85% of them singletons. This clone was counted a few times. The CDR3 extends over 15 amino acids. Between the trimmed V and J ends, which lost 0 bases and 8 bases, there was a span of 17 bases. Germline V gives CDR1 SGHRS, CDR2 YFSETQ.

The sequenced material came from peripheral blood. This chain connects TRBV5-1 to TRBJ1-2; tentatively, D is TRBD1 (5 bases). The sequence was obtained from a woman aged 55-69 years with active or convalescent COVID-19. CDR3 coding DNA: TGCGCCAGCAGCTTGGCCGGGGGAGGGAATTCCGGCTACACCTTC. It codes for CASSLAGGGNSGYTF.